Listed here are 5 T cell receptor beta chains from one sample, sequenced in a study of cytomegalovirus exposure and HLA in healthy donors. PCR used 60 Vbeta primers and 13 Jbeta primers. Clones were read by immunoSEQ multiplex PCR, and TCRdb kept only the in-frame ones, dropping some. The profile covers roughly 160,000 clones, with less than 80% appearing a single time and more than 4% taken by the ten largest. Sample: PBMCs. The source is a man aged 35 to 55 in good health and CMV-seronegative.

The gene calls are TRBV15 and TRBJ2-1, with D possibly being TRBD2 (6 bases). The CDR3 is 16 amino acids. Trimming shortened V by 0 bases and J by 4 bases, and 13 bases separated the two germline ends. Germline V gives CDR1 LNHNV, CDR2 YYDKDF (reference sequence). As DNA, the CDR3 is TGTGCCACCAGCAGAGAAGGTCTCGGGGGATACAATGAGCAGTTCTTC. Translation: CATSREGLGGYNEQFF.

This clone appeared a single time. The rearrangement uses TRBV27 and TRBJ1-1; unclear D gene. The CDR3 runs to 15 residues. CDR1 and CDR2 (germline): MNHEY, SMNVEV (reference sequence). V dropped 5 bases and J dropped 2 bases, with 15 bases sitting between them. CDR3 in amino acids: CASSPPGRDNTEAFF. The CDR3 DNA reads as TGTGCCAGCAGTCCCCCGGGGAGGGATAACACTGAAGCTTTCTTT.

V gene TRBV5-1 combines with J gene TRBJ1-2, with D unresolved. Trimming left V 2 bases short and J 7 bases short, with 12 bases between. Germline CDR1 and CDR2: SGHRS and YFSETQ. This CDR3 comprises 13 residues. CDR3 sequence (DNA): TGCGCCAGCAGCTTAGGTGAGGGCTCTGGCTACACCTTC. This translates into CASSLGEGSGYTF.

The chain carries TRBV4-2 and TRBJ1-2; 11 bases line up with TRBD1. Germline CDR1 is LGHNA and CDR2 is YNFKEQ. This CDR3 spans 16 amino acids. J gave up 3 bases and V 1 base, and 4 bases lay outside the gene matches. The CDR3 DNA reads as TGTGCCAGCAGCCAAGCGGGGACAGGGGGGGACTATGGCTACACCTTC. It yields the protein CASSQAGTGGDYGYTF.

The chain is built from TRBV4-1 and TRBJ1-4; D call uncertain. CDR3 size: 12 residues. Germline lookup yields CDR1 MGHRA and CDR2 YSYEKL. V was cut by 6 bases and J by 4 bases, with 6 bases left in between. This CDR3 is CASRGVNEKLFF. The CDR3 DNA sequence: TGCGCCAGCAGGGGCGTTAATGAAAAACTGTTTTTT.